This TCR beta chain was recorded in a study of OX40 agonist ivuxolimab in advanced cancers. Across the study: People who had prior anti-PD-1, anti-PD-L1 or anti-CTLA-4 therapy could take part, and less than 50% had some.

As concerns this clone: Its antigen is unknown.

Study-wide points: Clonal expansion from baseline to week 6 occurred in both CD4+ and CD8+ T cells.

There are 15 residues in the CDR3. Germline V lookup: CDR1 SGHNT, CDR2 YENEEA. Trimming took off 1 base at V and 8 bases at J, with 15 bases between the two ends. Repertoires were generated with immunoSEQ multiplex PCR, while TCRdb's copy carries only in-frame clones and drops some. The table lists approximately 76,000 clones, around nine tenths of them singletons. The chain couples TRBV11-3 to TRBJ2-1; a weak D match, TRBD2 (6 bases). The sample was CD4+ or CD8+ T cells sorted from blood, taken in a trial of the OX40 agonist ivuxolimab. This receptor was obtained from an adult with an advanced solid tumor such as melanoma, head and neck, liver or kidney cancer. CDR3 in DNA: TGTGCCAGCAGCTTAGCGGGAGAGGATTCTCATGAGCAGTTCTTC. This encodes CASSLAGEDSHEQFF.